This T cell receptor (beta chain) was documented in a study of blood T cell repertoires in COVID-19 (TCRdb year 2020). Broadly, across the study: Samples covering the acute and convalescent phases of COVID-19 were provided by collaborators in the United States, Italy and Spain. The prospective study material was composed of cDNA or gDNA derived from T cells, B-cell-depleted T cells, or PBMCs. Deeply sampled blood TCRbeta repertoires from subjects exposed to, actively infected with, or recovered from COVID-19 were included in the dataset. The samples were drawn from the first 160 participants of the ongoing ImmuneRACE study and from 1,254 subjects provided by 6 global collaborators. Where available, HLA class I and class II types were taken from metadata supplied by the sample provider and were not determined by assay-based typing. A de-identified subject ID, COVID-19 status, age in years and sex were almost always included in the sample metadata. The repertoires were made available in a free public database intended to serve as a resource for research on the immune response to SARS-CoV-2.

Points on this clone: Its antigen specificity is not known. One base away there is no much larger clone; base qualities are not given.

V lost 2 bases and J lost 3 bases; the stretch between them is 14 bases long. From a lookup of the germline V gene, CDR1 and CDR2 are SNHLY and FYNNEI. The CDR3 runs 15 residues from the cysteine to the phenylalanine. Only the CDR3 part of the read is kept: 45 bases, read in frame from the first base. The immunoSEQ Assay, a bias-controlled multiplex PCR, was used to amplify TCRbeta CDR3 regions from genomic DNA. On the study's bioinformatics: The number of nucleated cells in each sample was estimated from the amplification of reference gene primers within the assay. To quantify the absolute abundance of each unique TCRbeta CDR3 rearrangement, sequence reads were collapsed and filtered. For each sample, productive Simpson clonality was calculated as the square root of Simpson's diversity index over productive rearrangements. TCRdb re-hosts the immuneACCESS table, in-frame sequences only. Its copies lack some clones; in the studies checked, an unresolved V gene accounts for under half of them, and the cause for the rest is not known. V and J calls and clone size follow that table, whereas D and trimming were derived from the DNA. Counted in this sample were 350,000 to 400,000 clones; about nine tenths of them appeared once. Together, the top ten hold about 0.9% of the sample.

Enrolling through a virtual design, the prospective study's participants ranged in age from about 18 to 89 years and lived across 24 United States geographic areas. To assign participants to cohorts, the prospective study relied on clinical history that participants themselves reported in a screening survey and a study questionnaire. Exposed participants had been in contact, within 2 weeks of entering the study, with a person who had a PCR-confirmed or clinician-diagnosed case of COVID-19. Each participant in the prospective study had whole blood, serum and a nasopharyngeal or oropharyngeal swab collected by mobile phlebotomists. Participants in the prospective study had the option to provide additional blood draws and questionnaires over a roughly 2-month period. Before DNA extraction, prospective study blood samples were shipped either frozen or at room temperature. Overall results and qualifications from the work: The quantity of clinical and demographic metadata differed by source and by participant and was supplied without curation.

The sequence joins TRBV2 to TRBJ2-7; TRBD2 might be the D gene, on 5 matching bases. The sequence was obtained from a woman in her thirties or forties who had been exposed to COVID-19. The sequenced sample was PBMCs or T cells enriched from blood (not recorded which). The CDR3 region reads CASSETAGRDYEQYF. The DNA sequence is given as TGTGCCAGCAGTGAAACCGCCGGACGGGACTACGAGCAGTACTTC.